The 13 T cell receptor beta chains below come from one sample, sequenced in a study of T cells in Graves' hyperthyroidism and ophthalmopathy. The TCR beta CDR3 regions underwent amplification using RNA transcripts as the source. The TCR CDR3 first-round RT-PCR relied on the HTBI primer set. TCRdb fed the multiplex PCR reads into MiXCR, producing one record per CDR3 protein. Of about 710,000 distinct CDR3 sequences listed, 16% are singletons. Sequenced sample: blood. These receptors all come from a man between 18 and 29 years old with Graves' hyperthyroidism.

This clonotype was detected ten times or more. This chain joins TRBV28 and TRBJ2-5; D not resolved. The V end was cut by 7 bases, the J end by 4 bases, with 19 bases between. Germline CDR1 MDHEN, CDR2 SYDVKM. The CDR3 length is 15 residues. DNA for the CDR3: TGTGCCAGCACCCCGGACCGTCTTTCAGGAGAGACCCAGTACTTC. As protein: CASTPDRLSGETQYF.

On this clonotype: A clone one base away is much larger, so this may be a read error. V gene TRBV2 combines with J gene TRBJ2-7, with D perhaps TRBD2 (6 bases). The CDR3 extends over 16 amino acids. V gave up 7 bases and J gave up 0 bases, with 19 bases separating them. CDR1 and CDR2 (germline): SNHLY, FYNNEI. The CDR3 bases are TGTGCCAGCAAAGGGGTTAGCGGACTGAGCTCCTACGAGCAGTACTTC. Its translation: CASKGVSGLSSYEQYF. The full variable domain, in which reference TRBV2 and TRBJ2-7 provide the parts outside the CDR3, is EPEVTQTPSHQVTQMGQEVILRCVPISNHLYFYWYRQILGQKVEFLVSFYNNEISEKSEIFDDQFSVERPDGSNFTLKIRSTKLEDSAMYFCASKGVSGLSSYEQYFGPGTRLTVT.

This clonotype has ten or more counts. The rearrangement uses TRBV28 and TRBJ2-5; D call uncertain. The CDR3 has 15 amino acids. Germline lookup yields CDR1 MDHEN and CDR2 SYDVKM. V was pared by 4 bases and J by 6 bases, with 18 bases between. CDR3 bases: TGTGCCAGCAGTTCCGAGATCCCCGATTGGAAGACCCAGTACTTC. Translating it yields CASSSEIPDWKTQYF.

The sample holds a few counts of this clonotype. The CDR3 loop reads CASSGNDGREETQYF. The CDR3 DNA follows: TGTGCCAGCAGCGGGAACGACGGGAGAGAAGAGACCCAGTACTTC. The chain joins TRBV5-5 to TRBJ2-5; TRBD2 might be the D (6 bases). The CDR3 covers 15 residues. Germline values: CDR1 SGHKS, CDR2 YYEKEE (reference sequence). Between the trimmed V and J ends, which lost 4 bases and 3 bases, there was a span of 16 bases.

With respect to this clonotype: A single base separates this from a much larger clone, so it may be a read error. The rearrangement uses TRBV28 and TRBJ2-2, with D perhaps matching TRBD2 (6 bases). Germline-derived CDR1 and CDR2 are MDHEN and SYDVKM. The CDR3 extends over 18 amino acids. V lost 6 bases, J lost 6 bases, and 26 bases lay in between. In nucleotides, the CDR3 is TGTGCCAGCAGGTACTCTGGAGGGAACCCCCGGGTAGCCGGGGAGCTGTTTTTT. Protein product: CASRYSGGNPRVAGELFF.

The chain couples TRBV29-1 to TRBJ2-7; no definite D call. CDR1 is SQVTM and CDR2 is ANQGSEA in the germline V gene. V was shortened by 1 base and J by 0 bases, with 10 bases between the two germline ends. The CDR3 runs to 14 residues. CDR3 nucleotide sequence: TGCAGCGTTGAAGGCGCAGGCGGCTCCTACGAGCAGTACTTC. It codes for CSVEGAGGSYEQYF.

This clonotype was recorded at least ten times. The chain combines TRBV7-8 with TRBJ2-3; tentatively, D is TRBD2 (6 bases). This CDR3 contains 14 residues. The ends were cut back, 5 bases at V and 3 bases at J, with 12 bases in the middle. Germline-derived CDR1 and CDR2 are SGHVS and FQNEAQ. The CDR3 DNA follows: TGTGCCAGCAGCCAGAACCGGGGGACAGATACGCAGTATTTT. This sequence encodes CASSQNRGTDTQYF.

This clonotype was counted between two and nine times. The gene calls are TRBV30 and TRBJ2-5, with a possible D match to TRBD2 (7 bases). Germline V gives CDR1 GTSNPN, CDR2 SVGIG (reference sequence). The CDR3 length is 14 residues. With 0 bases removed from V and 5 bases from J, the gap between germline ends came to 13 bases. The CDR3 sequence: CAWSVGGAVETQYF. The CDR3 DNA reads TGTGCCTGGAGTGTAGGGGGGGCGGTGGAGACCCAGTACTTC.

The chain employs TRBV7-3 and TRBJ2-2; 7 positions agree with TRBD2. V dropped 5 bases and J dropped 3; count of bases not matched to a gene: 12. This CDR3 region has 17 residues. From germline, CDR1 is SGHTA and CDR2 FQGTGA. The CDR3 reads CASSPMMAGEDTGELFF. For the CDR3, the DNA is TGTGCCAGCAGCCCTATGATGGCGGGAGAGGACACCGGGGAGCTGTTTTTT.

CDR3 sequence (DNA): TGTGCCAGCAGCTTGGAGCCTGGGACAACTAATGAAAAACTGTTTTTT. Translated, it gives CASSLEPGTTNEKLFF. The chain is built from TRBV5-4 and TRBJ1-4; D is uncertain. V was clipped by 0 bases and J by 0 bases, with 9 bases between them. Germline CDR1 and CDR2: SGHNT and YYREEE (reference sequence). The CDR3 is 16 residues long.

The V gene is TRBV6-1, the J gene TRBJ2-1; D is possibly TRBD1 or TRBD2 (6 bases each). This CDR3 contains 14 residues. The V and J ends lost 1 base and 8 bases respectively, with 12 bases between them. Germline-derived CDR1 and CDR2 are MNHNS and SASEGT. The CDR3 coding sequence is TGTGCCAGCAGTGAAGGGGGGGCGGGGTATGAGCAGTTCTTC. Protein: CASSEGGAGYEQFF.

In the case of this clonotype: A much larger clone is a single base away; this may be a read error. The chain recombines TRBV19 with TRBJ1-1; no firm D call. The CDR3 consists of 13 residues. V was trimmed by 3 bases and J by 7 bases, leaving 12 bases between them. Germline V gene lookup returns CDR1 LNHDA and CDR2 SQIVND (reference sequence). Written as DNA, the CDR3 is TGTGCCAGTAGTATCGAACGGAGCATTGAAGCTTTCTTT. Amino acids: CASSIERSIEAFF.

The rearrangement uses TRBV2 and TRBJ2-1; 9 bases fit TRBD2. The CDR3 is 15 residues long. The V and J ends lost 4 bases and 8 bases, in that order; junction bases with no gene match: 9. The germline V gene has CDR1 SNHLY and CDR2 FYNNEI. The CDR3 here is CASSVGLAGPDEQFF. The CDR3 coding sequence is TGTGCCAGCAGTGTAGGGCTAGCGGGACCAGATGAGCAGTTCTTC.